The 13 T cell receptor beta chains given below trace back to one sample, sequenced in a study of identical twins. TCRdb reprocessed the 5' RACE reads via MiXCR and lists one record per CDR3 protein. The table lists 1.5 million to 2 million distinct CDR3 sequences, about 32% of them singletons. Material for sequencing was cord blood. These receptors all come from a newborn girl in good health.

This clonotype was seen a single time. The V call is TRBV20-1, the J call TRBJ1-6; TRBD1 aligns across 10 bases. CDR1 DFQATT and CDR2 SNEGSKA come from the germline V gene (reference sequence). Trimming cost V 6 bases and J 6 bases; bases outside gene matches: 8. The CDR3 is 15 residues long. The CDR3 DNA reads TGCAGTGCCAGCTGGGGACAGGGGATTAATTCACCCCTCCACTTT. Amino acids: CSASWGQGINSPLHF.

The genes are TRBV28 and TRBJ1-5, with D possibly matching TRBD1 (5 bases). Between the trimmed V and J ends, which lost 5 bases and 8 bases, there was a span of 10 bases. The CDR3 totals 12 residues. Per the germline V gene, CDR1 is MDHEN and CDR2 is SYDVKM. CDR3 DNA: TGTGCCAGCAGTATCCCGACAGAGCCCCAGCATTTT. Its protein product is CASSIPTEPQHF. The whole variable domain, filled in from reference TRBV28 and TRBJ1-5, reads DVKVTQSSRYLVKRTGEKVFLECVQDMDHENMFWYRQDPGLGLRLIYFSYDVKMKEKGDIPEGYSVSREKKERFSLILESASTNQTSMYLCASSIPTEPQHFGDGTRLSIL.

This clonotype was observed at least ten times. V usage is TRBV20-1 and J usage is TRBJ2-1, with TRBD2 matching 11 bases. Germline lookup yields CDR1 DFQATT and CDR2 SNEGSKA (reference sequence). The CDR3 runs to 12 residues. With V trimmed by 5 bases and J by 6 bases, 0 bases remained unmatched. CDR3 nucleotides: TGCAGTGCTGGACTAGCGGGCAATGAGCAGTTCTTC. The encoded protein is CSAGLAGNEQFF.

There are many counts of this clonotype. The gene calls are TRBV12-3 or TRBV12-4 and TRBJ2-5, with D uncertain. Deletions cut 1 base from V and 2 bases from J, with 11 bases between. The CDR3 spans 15 residues. CDR3 protein: CASSLGSGRQETQYF. DNA of the CDR3: TGTGCCAGCAGTTTAGGGTCAGGTCGGCAAGAGACCCAGTACTTC.

This clonotype was counted only a few times. The chain carries TRBV5-1 and TRBJ2-1; D is unresolved. The CDR3 spans 13 residues. CDR1 is SGHRS and CDR2 is YFSETQ in the germline V gene. Trimming stripped 4 bases from V and 5 bases from J, with 10 bases between. CDR3 region: CASSADANNEQFF. The DNA for the CDR3 is TGCGCCAGCAGCGCGGACGCTAACAATGAGCAGTTCTTC.

Note on this clonotype: A junction end diverges from the germline sequence, so it may reflect a read error. This chain connects TRBV12-3 or TRBV12-4 to TRBJ1-6; D ambiguous. The CDR3 is 13 amino acids. The CDR3 protein is CAGSSWAGSPLHF. In DNA, the CDR3 is TGTGCCGGCAGCTCATGGGCAGGTTCACCCCTCCACTTT.

Many counts were recorded for this clonotype. This sequence joins TRBV28 and TRBJ2-1; TRBD1 aligns across 9 bases. The germline gives CDR1 MDHEN, CDR2 SYDVKM. This CDR3 has 13 amino acids. V was pared by 5 bases and J by 7 bases, with 3 bases of the junction left unmatched. The CDR3 loop reads CASSRQGGNEQFF. CDR3 in DNA: TGTGCCAGCAGTCGACAGGGGGGGAATGAGCAGTTCTTC.

This clonotype was counted only a few times. This chain connects TRBV2 to TRBJ2-3, with 10 nucleotides matching TRBD2. The ends lost 6 bases at V and 2 bases at J; junction bases unmatched: 8. The CDR3 covers 16 residues. Germline CDR1 reads SNHLY; CDR2 reads FYNNEI. The CDR3 is CASRLHGLADTDTQYF. For the CDR3, the DNA is TGTGCCAGCAGGCTTCACGGACTAGCGGACACAGATACGCAGTATTTT.

The CDR3 nucleotides are TGTGCCACCAGCAGAGATCCGGGACTCTCTTATGGCTACACCTTC. It specifies CATSRDPGLSYGYTF. The chain carries TRBV15 and TRBJ1-2, with D tentatively TRBD1 (5 bases). CDR1 is LNHNV and CDR2 is YYDKDF in the germline V gene (reference sequence). There are 15 residues in the CDR3. Trimming stripped 0 bases from V and 5 bases from J, with 13 bases between.

The sample holds a few counts of this clonotype. The chain uses TRBV24-1 and TRBJ2-1; D may be TRBD1 (5 bases). The V gene lost 3 bases and the J gene lost 7 bases, with 9 bases spanning the gap. The CDR3 runs to 13 residues. Germline V gene data show CDR1 as KGHDR and CDR2 as SFDVKD. The CDR3, as DNA: TGTGCCACCAGTGATCCAGGGTTTAATGAGCAGTTCTTC. Residues: CATSDPGFNEQFF.

V is TRBV6-2 or TRBV6-3 and J is TRBJ2-7; perhaps TRBD2 as D (6 bases). The CDR3 contains 15 residues. V lost 2 bases, J lost 0 bases, and 11 bases lay in between. Germline-derived CDR1 and CDR2 are MNHEY and SVGEGT. CDR3 in DNA: TGTGCCAGCAGTTACGGAGGGGCCAGCTCCTACGAGCAGTACTTC. Its translation is CASSYGGASSYEQYF.

This clonotype has only a few counts. The chain uses TRBV3-1 and TRBJ1-2, with D possibly matching TRBD1 (5 bases). The V end lost 3 bases, the J end lost 7 bases, and 12 bases lay between the germline ends. The CDR3 runs 13 residues. Germline lookup yields CDR1 LGHDT and CDR2 YNNKEL (reference sequence). CDR3 bases: TGTGCCAGCAGCCACGAAGAGAGGGGTGGCTACACCTTC. Protein product: CASSHEERGGYTF.

This clonotype was seen a few times. The rearrangement uses TRBV5-4 and TRBJ2-3; D unresolved. Germline V gene lookup returns CDR1 SGHNT and CDR2 YYREEE (reference sequence). The V end was cut by 0 bases, the J end by 4 bases, with 15 bases between. There are 16 residues in the CDR3. In DNA form, the CDR3 reads TGTGCCAGCAGCTTGGCCCCGGGCGTAGGTTCAGATACGCAGTATTTT. Amino acids: CASSLAPGVGSDTQYF.